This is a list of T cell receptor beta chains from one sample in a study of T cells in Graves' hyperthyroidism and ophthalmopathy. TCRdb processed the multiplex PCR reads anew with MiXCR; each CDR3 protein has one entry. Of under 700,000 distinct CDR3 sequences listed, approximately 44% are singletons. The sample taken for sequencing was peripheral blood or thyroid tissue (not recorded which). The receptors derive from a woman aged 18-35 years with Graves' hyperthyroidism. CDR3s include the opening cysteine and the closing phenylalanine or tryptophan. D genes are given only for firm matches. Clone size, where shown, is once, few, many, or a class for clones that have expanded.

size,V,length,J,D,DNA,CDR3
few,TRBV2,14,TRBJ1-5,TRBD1,TGTGCCAGCACTTTGGACAGGGCTTTTCAGCCCCAGCATTTT,CASTLDRAFQPQHF
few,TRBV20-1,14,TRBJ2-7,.,TGCAGTGCTCTAAGGGGGGCCTTTTCCTACGAGCAGTACTTC,CSALRGAFSYEQYF
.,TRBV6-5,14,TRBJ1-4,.,TGTGCCACCACTTGGGATTTCGGGTCCGAAAAACTGTTTTTT,CATTWDFGSEKLFF
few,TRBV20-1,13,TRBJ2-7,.,TGCAGTGCCACCGGGCTAAGTCCTTACGAGCAGTACTTC,CSATGLSPYEQYF
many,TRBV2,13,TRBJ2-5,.,TGTGCCAGCAGTTACTCAGAAGAAGAGACCCAGTACTTC,CASSYSEEETQYF
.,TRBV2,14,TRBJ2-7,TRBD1,TGTGCCAGTAGTCCGGGACAGGGGGCGATCGAGCAGTACTTC,CASSPGQGAIEQYF
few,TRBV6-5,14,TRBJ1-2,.,TGTGCCAGCAGTTACTCCCTCAACCCCTATGGCTACACCTTC,CASSYSLNPYGYTF
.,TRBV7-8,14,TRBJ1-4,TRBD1,TGTGCCAGCAGCCTCGACAGGGGACAAGCAAAACTGTTTTTT,CASSLDRGQAKLFF
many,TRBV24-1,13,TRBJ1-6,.,TGTGCCACCAGCGAGGGATTCAATTCACCCCTCCACTTT,CATSEGFNSPLHF
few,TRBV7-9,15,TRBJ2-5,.,TGTGCCAGCAGCTCATCCGGGCCAAGAAGGGAGACCCAGTACTTC,CASSSSGPRRETQYF
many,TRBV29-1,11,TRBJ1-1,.,TGCAGCGTTGATTGGTCCCCTGAAGCTTTCTTT,CSVDWSPEAFF
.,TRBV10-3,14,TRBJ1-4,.,TGTGCCAGCAGTTCGGCTGGGCTCCTCGAAAAACTGTTTTTT,CASSSAGLLEKLFF
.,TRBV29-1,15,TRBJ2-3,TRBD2,TGCAGCGTTGAGGCTAGCGGCAACACAGGAGATACGCAGTATTTT,CSVEASGNTGDTQYF
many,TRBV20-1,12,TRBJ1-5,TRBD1,TGCAGTGCTAGTCAGGGGGAACAGCCCCAGCATTTT,CSASQGEQPQHF
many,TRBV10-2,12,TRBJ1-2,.,TGCGCCAGCAGTGATGTCTACTATGGCTACACCTTC,CASSDVYYGYTF
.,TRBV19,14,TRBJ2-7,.,TGTGCCAGCAGTGAACCGGGACACTCCTACGAGCAGTACTTC,CASSEPGHSYEQYF
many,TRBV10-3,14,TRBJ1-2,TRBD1,TGTGCCATCACCGACTCCCAGGGGGGATATGGCTACACCTTC,CAITDSQGGYGYTF
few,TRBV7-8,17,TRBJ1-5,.,TGTGCCAGCAGCTTAGGGTTGGGGGGAAAACTCAATCAGCCCCAGCATTTT,CASSLGLGGKLNQPQHF
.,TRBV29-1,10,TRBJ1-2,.,TGCAGCGTTGAGACTCGCGGCTACACCTTC,CSVETRGYTF
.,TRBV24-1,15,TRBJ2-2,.,TGTGCCAGCAGCGTTCCGGGGGCGGGCACCGGGGAGCTGTTTTTT,CASSVPGAGTGELFF
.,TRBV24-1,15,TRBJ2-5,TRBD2,TGTGCCACCAGTACGTCTAGCGGGACCGGAGAGACCCAGTACTTC,CATSTSSGTGETQYF
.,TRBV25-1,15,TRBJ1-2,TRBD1,TGTGCCAGCAGTTCAACCTCAGGGGGCGACTATGGCTACACCTTC,CASSSTSGGDYGYTF
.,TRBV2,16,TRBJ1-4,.,TGTGCCAGCATAGGCGGCCGGAGGGTGTATGGTGAAAAACTGTTTTTT,CASIGGRRVYGEKLFF
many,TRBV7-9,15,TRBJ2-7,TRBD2,TGTGCCAGCAGTTATACTAGCGGATCCTCCTACGAGCAGTACTTC,CASSYTSGSSYEQYF
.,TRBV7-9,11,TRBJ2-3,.,TGTGCCAGCAGCACGGCAGATACGCAGTATTTT,CASSTADTQYF
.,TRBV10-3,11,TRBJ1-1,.,TGTGCCAGCAGTAACCGACAGGAAGCTTTCTTT,CASSNRQEAFF
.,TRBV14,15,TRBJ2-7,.,TGTGCCAGCAGCCACTTCGGGGTTCGCCTCCACGAGCAGTACTTC,CASSHFGVRLHEQYF
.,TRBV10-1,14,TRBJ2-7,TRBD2,TGCGCCAGCCAAAATAGCGGGCAGATCTACGAGCAGTACTTC,CASQNSGQIYEQYF
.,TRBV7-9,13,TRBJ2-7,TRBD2,TGTGCCAGTCAAATAGCGGGTTCCTACGAGCAGTACTTC,CASQIAGSYEQYF
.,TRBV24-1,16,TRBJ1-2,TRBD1,TGTGCCACCAGTAATTTAGGGACAGGGGGGAACTATGGCTACACCTTC,CATSNLGTGGNYGYTF
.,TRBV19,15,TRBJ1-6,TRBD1,TGTGCCAGTAGTGGGACAGGGAGAAAGGATTCACCCCTCCACTTT,CASSGTGRKDSPLHF
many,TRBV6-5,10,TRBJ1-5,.,TGTGCCAGCAGTGAATCGGTCCAGCATTTT,CASSESVQHF
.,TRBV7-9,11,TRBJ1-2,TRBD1,TGTGCCTGGAGGGGGCCGGTTGGCTACACCTTC,CAWRGPVGYTF